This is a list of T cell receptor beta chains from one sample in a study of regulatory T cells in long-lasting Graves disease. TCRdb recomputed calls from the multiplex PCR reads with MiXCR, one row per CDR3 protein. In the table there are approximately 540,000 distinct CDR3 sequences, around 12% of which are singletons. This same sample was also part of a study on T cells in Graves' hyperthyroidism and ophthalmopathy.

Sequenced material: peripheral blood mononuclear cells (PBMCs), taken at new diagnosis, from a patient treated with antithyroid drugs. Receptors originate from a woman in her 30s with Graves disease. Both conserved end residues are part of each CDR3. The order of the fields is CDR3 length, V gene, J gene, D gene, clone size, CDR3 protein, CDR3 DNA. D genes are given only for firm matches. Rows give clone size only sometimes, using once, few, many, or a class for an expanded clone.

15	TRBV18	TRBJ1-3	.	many	CASSPAAVSGNTIYF	TGTGCCAGCTCACCGGCCGCGGTCTCTGGAAACACCATATATTTT
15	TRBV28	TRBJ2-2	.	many	CASLGRGSNTGELFF	TGTGCCAGCCTCGGCCGGGGCTCGAACACCGGGGAGCTGTTTTTT
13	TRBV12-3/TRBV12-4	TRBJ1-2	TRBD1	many	CASRLRGPNGYTF	TGTGCCAGCAGACTCAGGGGGCCAAATGGCTACACCTTC
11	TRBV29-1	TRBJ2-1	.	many	CSGLSGVNEFF	TGCAGCGGCTTGTCGGGTGTAAATGAGTTCTTC
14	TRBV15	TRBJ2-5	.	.	CATTRPGRGETQYF	TGTGCCACCACCAGACCGGGACGAGGAGAGACCCAGTACTTC
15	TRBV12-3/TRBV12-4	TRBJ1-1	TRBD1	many	CASSSGTGMNTEAFF	TGTGCCAGCAGTTCTGGGACAGGGATGAACACTGAAGCTTTCTTT
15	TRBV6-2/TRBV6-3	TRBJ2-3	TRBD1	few	CASSAGQGRTDTQYF	TGTGCCAGCAGTGCCGGACAGGGACGCACAGATACGCAGTATTTT
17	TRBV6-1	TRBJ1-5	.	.	CASSPGWAPYSNQPQHF	TGTGCCAGCAGCCCCGGTTGGGCGCCTTATAGCAATCAGCCCCAGCATTTT
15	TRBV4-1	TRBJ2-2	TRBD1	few	CASRIDRDVTGELFF	TGCGCCAGCAGGATCGACAGGGACGTCACCGGGGAGCTGTTTTTT
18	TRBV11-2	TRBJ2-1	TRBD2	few	CASSEPGLAGGFTNEQFF	TGTGCCAGCAGCGAACCGGGACTAGCGGGAGGGTTTACCAATGAGCAGTTCTTC
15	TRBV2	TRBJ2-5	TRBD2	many	CASNTGGLSWETQYF	TGTGCCAGCAATACGGGAGGACTATCCTGGGAGACCCAGTACTTC
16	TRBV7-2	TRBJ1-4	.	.	CASSLVARHPNEKLFF	TGTGCCAGCAGCTTAGTCGCCAGGCATCCCAATGAAAAACTGTTTTTT
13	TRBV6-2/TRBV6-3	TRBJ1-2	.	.	CASSRASYYGYTF	TGTGCCAGCTCTCGCGCGTCTTACTATGGCTACACCTTC
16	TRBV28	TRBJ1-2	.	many	CASSSVNTDSRYGYTF	TGTGCCAGCAGTTCCGTTAATACGGACAGCCGCTATGGCTACACCTTC
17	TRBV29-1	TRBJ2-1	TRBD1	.	CSVVDRGREGSYNEQFF	TGCAGCGTTGTGGACAGGGGGCGGGAAGGCTCCTACAATGAGCAGTTCTTC
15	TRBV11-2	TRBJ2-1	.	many	CASSSITGAYNEQFF	TGTGCCAGCAGCTCAATCACCGGGGCATACAATGAGCAGTTCTTC
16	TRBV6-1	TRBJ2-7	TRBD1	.	CASSPRDRGPYYEQYF	TGTGCCAGCAGTCCCCGGGACAGGGGACCCTATTACGAGCAGTACTTC
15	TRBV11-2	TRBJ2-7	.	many	CASSPTGSSLGEQYF	TGTGCCAGCAGCCCGACAGGATCCTCCCTAGGGGAGCAGTACTTC
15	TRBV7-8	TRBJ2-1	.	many	CASSREGGAKNEQFF	TGTGCCAGCAGCCGCGAGGGGGGGGCCAAAAATGAGCAGTTCTTC
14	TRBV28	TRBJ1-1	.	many	CASRGVGMNTEAFF	TGTGCCAGCAGGGGTGTGGGCATGAACACTGAAGCTTTCTTT
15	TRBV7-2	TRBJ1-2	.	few	CASSLAPPRNYGYTF	TGTGCCAGCAGCTTAGCTCCCCCACGAAACTATGGCTACACCTTC
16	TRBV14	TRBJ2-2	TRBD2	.	CASSQFTSGRTGELFF	TGTGCCAGCAGCCAATTCACTAGCGGGAGGACCGGGGAGCTGTTTTTT
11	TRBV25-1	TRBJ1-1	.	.	CASSERREAFF	TGTGCCAGCAGTGAAAGAAGAGAAGCTTTCTTT
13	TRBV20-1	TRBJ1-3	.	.	CSAYHSGGNTIYF	TGCAGTGCCTACCACTCGGGCGGTAACACCATATATTTT
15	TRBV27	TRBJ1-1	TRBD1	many	CASVSWTGGFTEAFF	TGTGCCAGCGTCTCCTGGACAGGGGGCTTTACTGAAGCTTTCTTT
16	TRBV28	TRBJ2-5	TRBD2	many	CASSLSAGGDQETQYF	TGTGCCAGCAGTTTATCGGCGGGAGGTGACCAAGAGACCCAGTACTTC
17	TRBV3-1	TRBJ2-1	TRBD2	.	CASSRRTSGSSYNEQFF	TGTGCCAGCAGCCGCCGGACTAGCGGGAGCTCCTACAATGAGCAGTTCTTC
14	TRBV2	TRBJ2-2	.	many	CASSPSLPTGELFF	TGTGCCAGCAGCCCTAGCTTACCGACCGGGGAGCTGTTTTTT